These T cell receptor beta chains were read from a single sample in a study of Ad26.COV2.S vaccination and SARS-CoV-2 variants. Clones were read by immunoSEQ multiplex PCR, and TCRdb kept only the in-frame ones, dropping some. The profile shows about 370,000 clones, about nine tenths of them singletons. The sample was peripheral blood, taken in a trial of Ad26.COV2.S vaccine versus placebo. The source of these receptors is a person between 18 and 65 years old who received the Ad26.COV2.S COVID-19 vaccine or a placebo. CDR3s include the opening cysteine and the closing phenylalanine or tryptophan. A D gene is named only where the DNA matches it firmly. Not every row has a clone size; where given, it reads once, few, many or a size class.

NA	NA	TRBJ1-2	TRBV30	TGTGCCTGGAAATTAAAGTATGGCTACACCTTC	CAWKLKYGYTF
NA	NA	TRBJ1-1	TRBV29-1	TGCAGCGTCCGGGTTGCCGGGGAAACTGAAGCTTTCTTT	CSVRVAGETEAFF
NA	NA	TRBJ2-7	TRBV12-5	TGTGCTAGCAGCAACCCCGGGGTCGAGCAGTACTTC	CASSNPGVEQYF
TRBD1	NA	TRBJ2-7	TRBV15	TGTGCCACCAGCAGAGACGGATCCGACAGGGGCCACGAGCAGTACTTC	CATSRDGSDRGHEQYF
NA	NA	TRBJ1-1	TRBV25-1	TGTGCCAGCAGTGAGGGAAGGGCTAACACTGAAGCTTTCTTT	CASSEGRANTEAFF
NA	NA	TRBJ2-5	TRBV9	TGTGCCAGCAGCCCCACAACGGGGGCCATTGGAGAGACCCAGTACTTC	CASSPTTGAIGETQYF
NA	NA	TRBJ2-2	TRBV29-1	TGCAGCGTTGGGGGCAGCAACACCGGGGAGCTGTTTTTT	CSVGGSNTGELFF
NA	NA	TRBJ2-5	TRBV19	TGTGCCAGTAGTATAACCGGGGTGGTAGGAGAGACCCAGTACTTC	CASSITGVVGETQYF
NA	NA	TRBJ2-4	TRBV6-5	TGTGCCAGCAGAAAGGAGGGCATTCAGTACTTC	CASRKEGIQYF
NA	NA	TRBJ2-5	TRBV21-1	TGTGCCAGCATCCAGGGGTTGGAGACCCAGTACTTC	CASIQGLETQYF
NA	NA	TRBJ2-2	TRBV19	TGTGCCAGTAGTATAGGTGGAGGGGCCCTAAACACCGGGGAGCTGTTTTTT	CASSIGGGALNTGELFF
TRBD2	once	TRBJ2-1	TRBV10-2	TGCGCCAGCAGTGAGTCCCTAGCGGGAGGGAGCGAGCAGTTCTTC	CASSESLAGGSEQFF
TRBD2	once	TRBJ2-7	TRBV27	TGTGCCAGCAGTTTTAGCGGGAAATACGAGCAGTACTTC	CASSFSGKYEQYF
TRBD2	NA	TRBJ2-5	TRBV7-8	TGTGCCAGCAGCTTAGTGGCGGGAGGGGAGACCCAGTACTTC	CASSLVAGGETQYF
NA	NA	TRBJ2-7	TRBV28	TGTGCCAGCACTCTTAGGGGAGGTCTCGGGGAGCAGTACTTC	CASTLRGGLGEQYF
NA	NA	TRBJ2-1	TRBV11-3	TGTGCCAGCAGCCTTCGACAGGTCAGCTCCTACAATGAGCAGTTCTTC	CASSLRQVSSYNEQFF
TRBD1	NA	TRBJ2-7	TRBV27	TGTGCCAGCAGTTTAACAGGGGGTGGGTACGAGCAGTACTTC	CASSLTGGGYEQYF
NA	NA	TRBJ2-7	TRBV27	TGTGCCAGCAGCCTAGCAACAGGCTACGAGCAGTACTTC	CASSLATGYEQYF
NA	NA	TRBJ1-1	TRBV18	TGTGCCAGCTCACCTCCCGGGCCGAACACTGAAGCTTTCTTT	CASSPPGPNTEAFF
NA	NA	TRBJ1-5	TRBV10-3	TGTGCCATCAGTGAGGCGGGGATCGGCAATCAGCCCCAGCATTTT	CAISEAGIGNQPQHF
NA	NA	TRBJ2-1	TRBV6-5	TGTGCCAGCAGACAGGAGTCGGGGTGGGGTGAGCAGTTCTTC	CASRQESGWGEQFF
NA	once	TRBJ2-7	TRBV27	TGTGCCAGCAGTCCCACAGATAACACCTACGAGCAGTACTTC	CASSPTDNTYEQYF
TRBD2	NA	TRBJ2-7	TRBV19	TGTGCCAGTAGTTACCGTACTAGCGGGAGGAAGGAGCAGTACTTC	CASSYRTSGRKEQYF
TRBD2	NA	TRBJ2-7	TRBV2	TGTGCCAGCACTAGCGGGAGGGCCTACGAGCAGTACTTC	CASTSGRAYEQYF
TRBD1	NA	TRBJ2-1	TRBV7-9	TGTGCCAGCAGCTTATTAGGCACAGGGGCCTACAATGAGCAGTTCTTC	CASSLLGTGAYNEQFF
NA	NA	TRBJ2-3	TRBV6-2/TRBV6-3	TGTGCCAGCAGTTACTCGTTGCGCACAGATACGCAGTATTTT	CASSYSLRTDTQYF
TRBD2	once	TRBJ2-1	TRBV30	TGTGCCTGGAGCTTTGGGGGGGTCTCCTACAATGAGCAGTTCTTC	CAWSFGGVSYNEQFF
NA	once	TRBJ2-7	TRBV5-5	TGTGCCAGCAGCTTGGGACAGGTATCCTACGAGCAGTACTTC	CASSLGQVSYEQYF
TRBD2	NA	TRBJ2-3	TRBV29-1	TGCAGCGTTGCCCCCGGGACTAGCGTAGATACGCAGTATTTT	CSVAPGTSVDTQYF
NA	NA	TRBJ2-7	TRBV7-2	TGTGCCAGCAGCTTAGGAGGAGGACTTACCTACGAGCAGTACTTC	CASSLGGGLTYEQYF
TRBD1	NA	TRBJ2-1	TRBV13	TGTGCCAGCGCACAGGGGCGCTCCTACAATGAGCAGTTCTTC	CASAQGRSYNEQFF
TRBD2	NA	TRBJ2-1	TRBV27	TGTGCCAGCAGACAAGGGGGACTAGGGAGCTACAATGAGCAGTTCTTC	CASRQGGLGSYNEQFF
NA	NA	TRBJ2-1	TRBV3-1/TRBV3-2	TGTGCCAGCAGCCAAGATTACCATGAGCAGTTCTTC	CASSQDYHEQFF
NA	NA	TRBJ2-3	TRBV5-1	TGCGCCAGCAGACGATCCCCTTTGGGGAGTACAGATACGCAGTATTTT	CASRRSPLGSTDTQYF
NA	NA	TRBJ1-3	TRBV5-6	TGTGCCAGCAGCCGCCTGACAGAAGTATCTGGAAACACCATATATTTT	CASSRLTEVSGNTIYF
NA	once	TRBJ2-3	TRBV4-2	TGTGCCAGCAGCCAATGGACTGGGCAGGATACGCAGTATTTT	CASSQWTGQDTQYF
NA	NA	TRBJ1-6	TRBV12-3/TRBV12-4	TGTGCCAGTACCGAGCACGGTTCACCCCTCCACTTT	CASTEHGSPLHF
TRBD2	NA	TRBJ2-5	TRBV19	TGTGCCAGTAGTATAGGCGGGAGGTCACGGGGGGAGACCCAGTACTTC	CASSIGGRSRGETQYF
NA	NA	TRBJ2-1	TRBV4-3	TGCGCCAGCAGTCTATCCGACACCCGAGGAGAGCAGTTCTTC	CASSLSDTRGEQFF
NA	NA	TRBJ2-3	TRBV4-1	TGCGCCAGCAGCCAAGTTGTCGTCACAGATACGCAGTATTTT	CASSQVVVTDTQYF
NA	NA	TRBJ1-5	TRBV6-1	TGTGCCAGCAGTGAATGGGGGCAGGGGCGGCAGCCCCAGCATTTT	CASSEWGQGRQPQHF
NA	NA	TRBJ1-1	TRBV28	TGTGCCAGCAGTTCAGCAGTACAGAAAGCTTTCTTT	CASSSAVQKAFF
NA	many	TRBJ2-1	TRBV11-3	TGTGCCAGCAGCTTAGGGGCAGCCACCTACAATGAGCAGTTCTTC	CASSLGAATYNEQFF
NA	NA	TRBJ1-4	TRBV2	TGTGCCAGCAGTGGAGCACCGGACCCTAATGAAAAACTGTTTTTT	CASSGAPDPNEKLFF
TRBD1	once	TRBJ1-1	TRBV5-4	TGTGCCAGCAGCTCGGGACAGGGAGACACTGAAGCTTTCTTT	CASSSGQGDTEAFF
NA	NA	TRBJ1-3	TRBV9	TGTGCCAGCAGCGAAGCTGGCAGGGTGGGAAACACCATATATTTT	CASSEAGRVGNTIYF
NA	NA	TRBJ2-3	TRBV9	TGTGCCAGCAGCGTAGATCCGGCAGATACGCAGTATTTT	CASSVDPADTQYF
TRBD1	NA	TRBJ1-2	TRBV9	TGTGCCAGCAGCGACAGGGGATTGAGGGGCTACACCTTC	CASSDRGLRGYTF
NA	NA	TRBJ1-1	TRBV30	TGTGCCTGGAGTAATCGGGTAGGTGCTTTCTTT	CAWSNRVGAFF
NA	NA	TRBJ2-6	TRBV6-5	TGTGCCAGCAGCCGGATATCTGGGGCCAACGTCCTGACTTTC	CASSRISGANVLTF
NA	NA	TRBJ1-1	TRBV7-3	TGTGCCAGCAGCCCGGACGGCTTCACTGAAGCTTTCTTT	CASSPDGFTEAFF
NA	NA	TRBJ2-2	TRBV4-3	TGCGCCAGCAGCCAAGAGATAATCAGGGGCACCGGGGAGCTGTTTTTT	CASSQEIIRGTGELFF
NA	NA	TRBJ1-2	TRBV30	TGTGCCTGGAGAGGATTAACACTTCCTAACTATGGCTACACCTTC	CAWRGLTLPNYGYTF
NA	NA	TRBJ2-2	TRBV11-3	TGTGCCAGCAGCTTAGCGGGAACGAACACCGGGGAGCTGTTTTTT	CASSLAGTNTGELFF
NA	NA	TRBJ2-7	TRBV5-6	TGTGCCAGCAGCCTCCTCATGCGGATCACCTACGAGCAGTACTTC	CASSLLMRITYEQYF
NA	NA	TRBJ2-4	TRBV19	TGTGCCAGTAGTATAGGTCAGATAGCCAAAAACATTCAGTACTTC	CASSIGQIAKNIQYF
NA	few	TRBJ2-2	TRBV30	TGTGCCTGGAGGGAGTCGACGAACACCGGGGAGCTGTTTTTT	CAWRESTNTGELFF